Below are 28 T cell receptor beta chains sequenced from a single sample in a study. TCRdb's table, derived via immunoSEQ multiplex PCR, lists solely in-frame clones and lacks some. In the table there are some 70,000 clones, just over 90% of which are singletons. The sequencing sample was made of PBMCs. The receptors were sampled from a man in his forties with rheumatoid arthritis.

This sequence joins TRBV3-1 (or the pseudogene TRBV3-2) and TRBJ1-6, with D hard to call. This CDR3 region has 14 residues. Looked up from germline, CDR1 is LGHDT and CDR2 is YNNKEL (reference sequence). V was clipped by 1 base and J by 6 bases, with 7 bases between them. CDR3 DNA sequence: TGTGCCAGCAGCCAAGTAGGTGGTAATTCACCCCTCCACTTT. Its translation is CASSQVGGNSPLHF.

The table lists this clone with a count of one. This sequence joins TRBV6-4 and TRBJ2-5; tentative D call: TRBD1 (5 bases). CDR1 is MRHNA and CDR2 is SNTAGT in the germline V gene. Trimming removed 0 bases from V and 4 bases from J, with 12 bases in between. The CDR3 consists of 15 residues. The CDR3: CASSDSARAGETQYF. The CDR3 DNA reads as TGTGCCAGCAGTGACTCAGCCAGGGCTGGAGAGACCCAGTACTTC.

The gene calls are TRBV2 and TRBJ1-1; D call uncertain. V lost 1 base and J 0 bases, leaving 6 bases between the germline ends. The CDR3 runs to 14 residues. The germline V gene has CDR1 SNHLY and CDR2 FYNNEI. The chain's CDR3 is CASSEEPLNTEAFF. In DNA form, the CDR3 reads TGTGCCAGCAGTGAAGAACCGTTGAACACTGAAGCTTTCTTT.

This chain joins TRBV27 and TRBJ2-2; possible D gene TRBD2, 5 bases. V gave up 2 bases and J gave up 5 bases, with 6 bases separating them. Germline values: CDR1 MNHEY, CDR2 SMNVEV (reference sequence). The CDR3 has 13 residues. CDR3 nucleotides: TGTGCCAGCAGTTTAAGAGGGACCGGGGAGCTGTTTTTT. Its translation is CASSLRGTGELFF.

V usage is TRBV6-1 and J usage is TRBJ1-3; D is ambiguous. CDR3 length: 14 residues. The germline V gene has CDR1 MNHNS and CDR2 SASEGT. V lost 6 bases and J 3 bases, leaving 12 bases between the germline ends. The CDR3, as DNA: TGTGCCAGCAGAAAGAGTGGCCGTGGAAACACCATATATTTT. It encodes CASRKSGRGNTIYF.

The CDR3 coding sequence is TGTGCCACCAGTGATGCCTCGGGGCGGGGGGGCACAGATACGCAGTATTTT. Translation gives CATSDASGRGGTDTQYF. This chain joins TRBV24-1 and TRBJ2-3, with 8 bases matching TRBD2. The CDR3 spans 17 residues. The germline V gene encodes CDR1 KGHDR and CDR2 SFDVKD. V lost 3 bases and J lost 1; bases outside the gene matches: 8.

This chain links TRBV3-1 (or the pseudogene TRBV3-2) with TRBJ1-2, with D possibly matching TRBD1 (5 bases). The V end lost 2 bases, the J end lost 1 base, and 11 bases lay between the germline ends. The CDR3 is made up of 15 amino acids. Germline V lookup: CDR1 LGHDT, CDR2 YNNKEL (reference sequence). The CDR3 is CASSQRQGGNYGYTF. The DNA for the CDR3 is TGTGCCAGCAGCCAACGGCAGGGAGGTAACTATGGCTACACCTTC.

The V gene is TRBV9, the J gene TRBJ1-2; 7 bases agree with TRBD1. V was clipped by 2 bases and J by 4 bases; unmatched bases: 11. The CDR3 extends over 16 amino acids. Germline CDR1 reads SGDLS; CDR2 reads YYNGEE. The CDR3 region has the DNA TGTGCCAGCAGCGTCCAGAAGACAGGGCGGGGCTATGGCTACACCTTC. Its translation is CASSVQKTGRGYGYTF.

This CDR3 is CASSPPIPGNQPQHF. The CDR3 DNA reads as TGTGCCAGCAGCCCCCCGATTCCTGGCAATCAGCCCCAGCATTTT. The V call is TRBV14, the J call TRBJ1-5; unclear D gene. This CDR3 comprises 15 residues. The germline V gene has CDR1 SGHDN and CDR2 FVKESK. V gave up 4 bases and J gave up 2 bases, with 12 bases separating them.

The V gene is TRBV3-1 (or the pseudogene TRBV3-2), the J gene TRBJ2-1; 7 bases line up with TRBD1. V lost 6 bases, J lost 4 bases, and 9 bases stayed unmatched. The germline V gene has CDR1 LGHDT and CDR2 YNNKEL (reference sequence). This CDR3 spans 15 amino acids. CDR3 amino acids: CASRPDRALYNEQFF. The DNA of the CDR3 is TGTGCCAGCAGGCCCGACAGGGCTTTATACAATGAGCAGTTCTTC.

The V call is TRBV10-2, the J call TRBJ2-5; 9 bases agree with TRBD2. V lost 0 bases to trimming and J lost 1 base; unmatched junction nucleotides: 3. Per germline, CDR1 WSHSY and CDR2 SAAADI. The CDR3 consists of 16 residues. CDR3 nucleotides: TGCGCCAGCAGTGAGTCGACTAGCGGTAGCCAAGAGACCCAGTACTTC. This translates into CASSESTSGSQETQYF.

The chain joins TRBV27 to TRBJ1-2; D gene uncertain. The germline V gene encodes CDR1 MNHEY and CDR2 SMNVEV (reference sequence). The CDR3 extends over 17 amino acids. The V end was cut by 0 bases, the J end by 3 bases, with 17 bases between. CDR3 DNA: TGTGCCAGCAGTTTATCTATCCTCGTAGGGCCCTACTATGGCTACACCTTC. This gives the protein CASSLSILVGPYYGYTF.

J is TRBJ1-3 and V is TRBV4-3, with a tentative D call TRBD1 (5 bases). This CDR3 has 14 amino acids. V dropped 6 bases and J dropped 0 bases, with 9 bases sitting between them. The germline CDR1 and CDR2 sequences are LGHNA and YSLEER. The CDR3 coding sequence is TGCGCCAGCAGTTCAGGGAGCTCTGGAAACACCATATATTTT. Its protein product is CASSSGSSGNTIYF.

This chain connects TRBV7-8 to TRBJ2-5; D is possibly TRBD2 (7 bases). The CDR3 sequence is 14 residues long. Germline V lookup: CDR1 SGHVS, CDR2 FQNEAQ. Trimming removed 7 bases from V and 9 bases from J, with 21 bases in between. In DNA, the CDR3 is TGTGCCAGCAACCCTAGAGGGGGGGACGGGTCCCAGTACTTC. It yields the protein CASNPRGGDGSQYF.

This chain joins TRBV19 and TRBJ1-5; weak D call: TRBD1 (6 bases). Germline loops: CDR1 LNHDA, CDR2 SQIVND (reference sequence). Deletions cut 6 bases from V and 0 bases from J, with 12 bases between. CDR3 length: 15 residues. This CDR3 is CASRDHRVSNQPQHF. CDR3 coding DNA: TGTGCCAGTAGGGATCACAGGGTTAGCAATCAGCCCCAGCATTTT.

This sequence joins TRBV21-1 and TRBJ1-5. TRBV21-1 is classified as a pseudogene. The CDR3 is 13 residues long. This CDR3 reads CASKGGIWQPQHF. The CDR3 DNA sequence: TGTGCCAGCAAGGGGGGAATTTGGCAGCCCCAGCATTTT.

The J gene is TRBJ2-1, the V gene TRBV10-3; the match to TRBD2 covers 12 bases. The V and J ends lost 4 bases and 2 bases, in that order; junction bases with no gene match: 6. Germline-derived CDR1 and CDR2 are ENHRY and SYGVKD. CDR3 size: 17 residues. The CDR3 DNA reads as TGTGCCATCAGTGGAGGGACTAGCGGGTCGCCCTACAATGAGCAGTTCTTC. Its protein is CAISGGTSGSPYNEQFF.

V is TRBV6-6 and J is TRBJ2-7; no firm D call. The V end lost 4 bases, the J end lost 0 bases, and 7 bases lay between the germline ends. Per germline, CDR1 MNHNY and CDR2 SVGAGI (reference sequence). This CDR3 comprises 13 residues. The CDR3 DNA follows: TGTGCCAGCAGTTTTGGGAACTCCTACGAGCAGTACTTC. Residues: CASSFGNSYEQYF.

This clone has a handful of counts. This chain connects TRBV18 to TRBJ2-7; D is possibly TRBD1 (6 bases). This CDR3 contains 12 residues. V lost 5 bases, J lost 4 bases, and 9 bases lay in between. Per germline, CDR1 KGHSH and CDR2 LQKENI. The DNA for the CDR3 is TGTGCCAGCTCAATACAGGGTTACGAGCAGTACTTC. Translation gives CASSIQGYEQYF.

The chain combines TRBV29-1 with TRBJ2-7; TRBD2 agrees at 7 bases. Per the germline V gene, CDR1 is SQVTM and CDR2 is ANQGSEA. This CDR3 region has 14 residues. The V and J ends lost 7 bases and 3 bases, in that order; junction bases with no gene match: 12. The CDR3 here is CSAHIAGGNYEQYF. As DNA, the CDR3 is TGCAGCGCCCACATAGCGGGCGGGAACTACGAGCAGTACTTC.

This clone appeared a single time. This chain connects TRBV29-1 to TRBJ1-1, with a weak D call TRBD1 (5 bases). CDR1 is SQVTM, CDR2 ANQGSEA, per germline. The CDR3 is made up of 12 amino acids. The germline V and J ends were trimmed by 4 bases and 0 bases, with 6 bases remaining between them. CDR3 sequence reads: CSVGQMNTEAFF. Written as DNA, the CDR3 is TGCAGCGTTGGACAGATGAACACTGAAGCTTTCTTT.

The genes are TRBV27 and TRBJ2-5; D call uncertain. Germline loops: CDR1 MNHEY, CDR2 SMNVEV (reference sequence). The CDR3 length is 11 residues. V lost 5 bases to trimming and J lost 4 bases, with 5 bases between them. As DNA, the CDR3 is TGTGCCAGCAGTACTTCAGAGACCCAGTACTTC. Residues: CASSTSETQYF.

This clone was seen only once. The junction differs from germline at one of its ends, possibly a read error. V and J are TRBV6-5 and TRBJ2-3; TRBD2 matches 7 bases. CDR3 size: 14 residues. Per the germline V gene, CDR1 is MNHEY and CDR2 is SVGAGI. The DNA of the CDR3 is TGTGCCAGCAGTTCCTTGGCACGGGACTACCCTACCAGCTTT. Encoded protein: CASSSLARDYPTSF.

V gene TRBV4-1 combines with J gene TRBJ2-7; 7 positions agree with TRBD2. This CDR3 is 14 amino acids long. The junction had 2 bases not matched to a gene; V was cut back by 3 bases and J by 0 bases. Per the germline V gene, CDR1 is MGHRA and CDR2 is YSYEKL. CDR3 nucleotide sequence: TGCGCCAGCAGCCACGGGGGGAGCTCCTACGAGCAGTACTTC. This gives the protein CASSHGGSSYEQYF.

This chain's CDR3 is CASSLRGPRGETQYF. DNA of the CDR3: TGTGCCAGCAGCCTCCGGGGCCCTAGGGGAGAGACCCAGTACTTC. The V call is TRBV3-1 (or the pseudogene TRBV3-2), the J call TRBJ2-5; tentatively, D is TRBD1 or TRBD2 (5 bases each). CDR3 length: 15 residues. The germline V and J ends were trimmed by 4 bases and 4 bases, with 16 bases remaining between them. CDR1 is LGHDT and CDR2 is YNNKEL in the germline V gene (reference sequence).

V usage is TRBV7-2 and J usage is TRBJ1-5, with D possibly TRBD1 on 6 matching bases. Looked up from germline, CDR1 is SGHTA and CDR2 is FQGNSA. The length of the CDR3 is 15 residues. Trimming removed 1 base from V and 3 bases from J, with 10 bases in between. The chain's CDR3 is CASSLGGGVNQPQHF. The CDR3 DNA is TGTGCCAGCAGCTTAGGAGGGGGAGTCAATCAGCCCCAGCATTTT.

This chain joins TRBV27 and TRBJ1-1; 10 bases are a match to TRBD1. Per the germline V gene, CDR1 is MNHEY and CDR2 is SMNVEV (reference sequence). With V trimmed by 5 bases and J by 3 bases, 3 bases remained unmatched. The CDR3 spans 14 residues. The CDR3 sequence: CASSSGQGDTEAFF. For the CDR3, the DNA is TGTGCCAGCAGTAGCGGACAGGGGGACACTGAAGCTTTCTTT.

This clone was detected once. The chain employs TRBV6-6 and TRBJ1-6; 7 bases map to TRBD1. V lost 5 bases, J lost 6 bases, and 4 bases stayed unmatched. CDR1 MNHNY and CDR2 SVGAGI come from the germline V gene (reference sequence). The CDR3 is made up of 14 amino acids. CDR3 DNA: TGTGCCAGCAGTGTCGACAGGGCTAATTCACCCCTCCACTTT. The encoded protein is CASSVDRANSPLHF.